The next 32 T cell receptor beta chains were all read from a single sample in a study of T cell responses to AZD1222 COVID-19 vaccine. Profiling relied on immunoSEQ multiplex PCR, and the TCRdb table lists in-frame clones only, not all of them. In the table there are approximately 60,000 clones, over 70% of which are singletons. This specimen was peripheral blood, taken on day 0 of AZD1222 vaccination. The receptors derive from an adult in good health.

The J gene is TRBJ1-4, the V gene TRBV7-9, with a possible D match to TRBD1 (5 bases). The CDR3 is 14 residues long. Deletions cut 5 bases from V and 1 base from J, with 8 bases between. The germline V gene has CDR1 SEHNR and CDR2 FQNEAQ (reference sequence). CDR3 DNA sequence: TGTGCCAGCAGCGGAGGGGTAACTAATGAAAAACTGTTTTTT. Translation gives CASSGGVTNEKLFF.

The chain uses TRBV7-9 and TRBJ2-1, with 8 bases matching TRBD1. This CDR3 has 13 residues. CDR1 and CDR2 (germline): SEHNR, FQNEAQ (reference sequence). The V segment lost 4 bases and the J segment 7 bases; nucleotides outside the gene matches: 3. The CDR3 DNA reads as TGTGCCAGCAGCTCGGACAGGGCTAATGAGCAGTTCTTC. Its protein is CASSSDRANEQFF. Using reference TRBV7-9 and TRBJ2-1 for the parts outside the CDR3, the full variable domain is DTGVSQNPRHKITKRGQNVTFRCDPISEHNRLYWYRQTLGQGPEFLTYFQNEAQLEKSRLLSDRFSAERPKGSFSTLEIQRTEQGDSAMYLCASSSDRANEQFFGPGTRLTVL.

The rearrangement joins TRBV7-8 to TRBJ2-1, with 7 bases matching TRBD2. V was clipped by 2 bases and J by 6 bases; unmatched bases: 1. CDR1 SGHVS and CDR2 FQNEAQ come from the germline V gene. There are 13 residues in the CDR3. The CDR3 DNA reads TGTGCCAGCAGCTTATGGGGGGGCAATGAGCAGTTCTTC. Translating gives CASSLWGGNEQFF.

The chain is built from TRBV28 and TRBJ2-5; the D gene could be TRBD1 or TRBD2 (5 bases each). Germline V gives CDR1 MDHEN, CDR2 SYDVKM. Trimming removed 2 bases from V and 0 bases from J, with 10 bases in between. There are 15 residues in the CDR3. The CDR3 bases are TGTGCCAGCAGTTTACAGGGAGTGTACCAAGAGACCCAGTACTTC. This encodes CASSLQGVYQETQYF.

The V and J genes are TRBV27 and TRBJ2-2, with 8 nucleotides matching TRBD1. V shed 6 bases, J shed 4 bases, and the junction held 4 bases outside the gene matches. Germline lookup yields CDR1 MNHEY and CDR2 SMNVEV (reference sequence). This CDR3 region has 14 residues. CDR3 nucleotide sequence: TGTGCCAGCAGCCAGACAGGGGTCACCGGGGAGCTGTTTTTT. This gives the protein CASSQTGVTGELFF.

This clone has only a few counts. The chain combines TRBV14 with TRBJ1-2; 8 bases map to TRBD1. CDR1 is SGHDN, CDR2 FVKESK, per germline. The CDR3 loop spans 14 amino acids. Losses at the gene ends were 3 bases for V and 6 bases for J; bases not matched to a gene: 6. DNA for the CDR3: TGTGCCAGCAGCCATGTCGCAGGGGGCGATGGCTACACCTTC. Translated, it gives CASSHVAGGDGYTF.

The chain uses TRBV7-8 and TRBJ2-5; 7 bases align to TRBD1. Unmatched junction bases numbered 5, after V lost 3 bases and J lost 4 bases. The germline V gene encodes CDR1 SGHVS and CDR2 FQNEAQ. CDR3 length: 14 amino acids. The CDR3 here is CASSLARQGETQYF. The CDR3 nucleotides read TGTGCCAGCAGCTTGGCACGACAGGGAGAGACCCAGTACTTC.

This clone was counted a few times. The CDR3 nucleotides read TGCGCCAGCAGCTCCAAAGGTGTCCTTTACGAGCAGTACTTC. Translating gives CASSSKGVLYEQYF. This sequence joins TRBV5-1 and TRBJ2-7; no reliable D call. From germline, CDR1 is SGHRS and CDR2 YFSETQ. Trimming removed 3 bases at V and 4 bases at J, with 14 bases between. This CDR3 region has 14 residues. Full variable domain (outside the CDR3, taken from reference TRBV5-1 and TRBJ2-7): KAGVTQTPRYLIKTRGQQVTLSCSPISGHRSVSWYQQTPGQGLQFLFEYFSETQRNKGNFPGRFSGRQFSNSRSEMNVSTLELGDSALYLCASSSKGVLYEQYFGPGTRLTVT.

This chain connects TRBV4-3 to TRBJ2-3, with TRBD2 identical over 10 bases. Trimming cost V 0 bases and J 1 base; bases outside gene matches: 4. This CDR3 is built from 17 residues. In germline, CDR1 is LGHNA, CDR2 YSLEER. CDR3 sequence reads: CASSQDSLAGGTDTQYF. The DNA of the CDR3 is TGCGCCAGCAGCCAAGATTCGCTAGCGGGGGGCACAGATACGCAGTATTTT.

The gene calls are TRBV25-1 and TRBJ1-3, with D hard to call. CDR1 is MGHDK and CDR2 is SYGVNS in the germline V gene. Trimming took 8 bases from V and 3 from J, leaving 5 bases between them. CDR3 length equals 11 residues. The CDR3 region has the DNA TGTGCCAGCGAACTTGGAAACACCATATATTTT. As protein: CASELGNTIYF.

On this clone: One end of the junction fails to match germline, which may point to a read error. The V call is TRBV19, the J call TRBJ2-6; possibly TRBD1 for D (6 bases). Germline CDR1 is LNHDA and CDR2 is SQIVND (reference sequence). The CDR3 has 11 residues. The CDR3 DNA sequence: TGTGCCAGAGCCGGGACACTTTCCCCTCCCTTC. This codes for CARAGTLSPPF.

This chain links TRBV10-1 with TRBJ1-5; D call uncertain. CDR1 WNHNN and CDR2 SYGVQD come from the germline V gene (reference sequence). The CDR3 consists of 12 residues. V was clipped by 5 bases and J by 7 bases, with 9 bases between them. The CDR3 sequence: CASSSEDQPQHF. CDR3 in DNA: TGCGCCAGCAGTTCCGAAGACCAGCCCCAGCATTTT.

V usage is TRBV3-1 (or the pseudogene TRBV3-2) and J usage is TRBJ1-6, with a weak D call TRBD1 (5 bases). Germline-derived CDR1 and CDR2 are LGHDT and YNNKEL (reference sequence). V was cut by 3 bases and J by 5 bases, with 8 bases left in between. The CDR3 has 14 residues. The chain's CDR3 is CASSQGQNNSPLHF. CDR3 DNA sequence: TGTGCCAGCAGCCAGGGGCAGAATAATTCACCCCTCCACTTT.

V and J are TRBV7-2 and TRBJ1-2; a possible D gene is TRBD1 (6 bases). The germline V and J ends were trimmed by 5 bases and 0 bases, with 13 bases remaining between them. CDR1 and CDR2 from the germline V gene are SGHTA and FQGNSA. This CDR3 is 15 amino acids long. The CDR3 is CASSLRDTANYGYTF. CDR3 coding DNA: TGTGCCAGCAGCCTCCGGGACACAGCTAACTATGGCTACACCTTC.

The chain recombines TRBV6-5 with TRBJ2-5, with D perhaps TRBD1 (5 bases). Looked up from germline, CDR1 is MNHEY and CDR2 is SVGAGI. V was cut by 0 bases and J by 3 bases, with 8 bases left in between. CDR3 length equals 14 residues. The CDR3 DNA reads TGTGCCAGCAGTTACTCGGGGCCAGAAGAGACCCAGTACTTC. It is translated as CASSYSGPEETQYF.

V and J are TRBV7-7 and TRBJ2-7, with D unresolved. This CDR3 has 14 residues. The ends were cut back, 5 bases at V and 3 bases at J, with 14 bases in the middle. Germline CDR1 and CDR2: SSHAT and FNYEAQ (reference sequence). CDR3 amino acids: CASSPETKLYEQYF. In DNA, the CDR3 is TGTGCCAGCAGCCCAGAGACCAAACTCTACGAGCAGTACTTC.

The chain combines TRBV18 with TRBJ1-5, with no clear D. Germline values: CDR1 KGHSH, CDR2 LQKENI. The CDR3 sequence is 13 residues long. Trimming stripped 3 bases from V and 4 bases from J, with 7 bases between. Here the CDR3 DNA reads TGTGCCAGCTCACCGGCAGAGAATCAGCCCCAGCATTTT. As protein: CASSPAENQPQHF.

The genes are TRBV6-5 and TRBJ1-2; D ambiguous. CDR1 is MNHEY and CDR2 is SVGAGI in the germline V gene. V was pared by 2 bases and J by 4 bases, with 11 bases between. The CDR3 length is 14 residues. The CDR3 spells CASSYEEGGYGYTF. The CDR3 DNA follows: TGTGCCAGCAGTTACGAAGAGGGCGGCTATGGCTACACCTTC.

The CDR3 protein is CASGTGTGFYEQYF. CDR3 coding DNA: TGTGCTAGTGGTACCGGGACAGGGTTCTACGAGCAGTACTTC. The chain carries TRBV12-5 and TRBJ2-7; 9 bases agree with TRBD1. Germline V gene data show CDR1 as LGHNT and CDR2 as FRNRAP. This CDR3 is 14 amino acids long. Trimming at V came to 5 bases and at J to 3 bases, leaving 5 bases not matched to a gene.

This chain links TRBV6-5 with TRBJ1-1, with TRBD1 matching 8 bases. Germline V gives CDR1 MNHEY, CDR2 SVGAGI. V shed 4 bases and J 5 bases; nucleotides not matched to a gene: 6. The CDR3 spans 14 residues. CDR3 coding DNA: TGTGCCAGCAGTTCCGGACAGGGAGTTACTGAAGCTTTCTTT. Protein sequence: CASSSGQGVTEAFF.

The rearrangement joins TRBV6-5 to TRBJ1-2, with D hard to call. The ends were cut back, 7 bases at V and 2 bases at J, with 14 bases in the middle. In germline, CDR1 is MNHEY, CDR2 SVGAGI. The CDR3 runs 14 residues. CDR3 amino acids: CASTPYSGNYGYTF. The CDR3 nucleotides are TGTGCCAGCACCCCTTACAGCGGGAACTATGGCTACACCTTC.

This chain uses TRBV5-6 with TRBJ1-3, with D possibly being TRBD1 (5 bases). Trimming removed 4 bases from V and 5 bases from J, with 13 bases in between. This CDR3 has 14 residues. Germline lookup yields CDR1 SGHDT and CDR2 YYEEEE. The CDR3 DNA reads TGTGCCAGCAGCCCGGGCAGGGTCCGAAACACCATATATTTT. Translated: CASSPGRVRNTIYF.

The V call is TRBV6-6, the J call TRBJ1-5, with 9 bases identical to TRBD1. The CDR3 totals 15 residues. CDR1 is MNHNY, CDR2 SVGAGI, per germline (reference sequence). J was trimmed by 4 bases and V by 6 bases; bases with no gene match: 7. The CDR3 sequence is CASRTAGQGNQPQHF. Here the CDR3 DNA reads TGTGCCAGCAGGACCGCGGGACAGGGTAATCAGCCCCAGCATTTT.

Only one count was recorded for this clone. This chain uses TRBV19 with TRBJ2-1, with 8 nucleotides matching TRBD1. Germline V gives CDR1 LNHDA, CDR2 SQIVND (reference sequence). This CDR3 spans 14 amino acids. V trimming: 5 bases; J trimming: 12 bases; junction bases outside the gene matches: 12. CDR3 DNA: TGTGCCAGTAGTTCCGACAGGGGCCGCCTTGGGCAGTTCTTC. Translation gives CASSSDRGRLGQFF.

This clone came up once. V usage is TRBV19 and J usage is TRBJ1-1; D might be TRBD1 (6 bases). The germline CDR1 and CDR2 sequences are LNHDA and SQIVND (reference sequence). Between the trimmed V and J ends, which lost 4 bases and 1 base, there was a span of 13 bases. This CDR3 contains 15 residues. The CDR3 here is CASSTRTDRNTEAFF. DNA of the CDR3: TGTGCCAGTAGTACTCGGACAGATAGGAACACTGAAGCTTTCTTT.

As DNA, the CDR3 is TGTGCCAGTAGTATTTCGGAGAGAGTGGCTGGAAACACCATATATTTT. It yields the protein CASSISERVAGNTIYF. The rearrangement links TRBV19 to TRBJ1-3; unclear D gene. Germline loops: CDR1 LNHDA, CDR2 SQIVND (reference sequence). This CDR3 is built from 16 residues. Trimming cost V 3 bases and J 2 bases, with 14 bases left between them.

This chain joins TRBV4-1 and TRBJ2-5; the match to TRBD1 covers 8 bases. The CDR3 length is 14 residues. CDR1 and CDR2 from the germline V gene are MGHRA and YSYEKL. J was trimmed by 4 bases and V by 2 bases; bases with no gene match: 3. For the CDR3, the DNA is TGCGCCAGCAGCCAACCGGGACAGGTAGAGACCCAGTACTTC. Translated: CASSQPGQVETQYF.

This chain links TRBV19 with TRBJ2-2; no reliable D call. The germline CDR1 and CDR2 sequences are LNHDA and SQIVND (reference sequence). Trimming pared 1 base from V and 4 bases from J, leaving 7 bases between. This CDR3 has 14 amino acids. For the CDR3, the DNA is TGTGCCAGTAGTATAGTTAGGAGCACCGGGGAGCTGTTTTTT. It is translated as CASSIVRSTGELFF.

This rearrangement joins TRBV6-2 or TRBV6-3 to TRBJ2-7; perhaps TRBD2 as D (6 bases). The CDR3 has 16 amino acids. Trimming cost V 2 bases and J 5 bases, with 19 bases left between them. The germline V gene has CDR1 MNHEY and CDR2 SVGEGT. The CDR3 spells CASSYVWGLTTNEQYF. As DNA, the CDR3 is TGTGCCAGCAGTTACGTTTGGGGACTTACGACTAACGAGCAGTACTTC.

The chain uses TRBV3-1 (or the pseudogene TRBV3-2) and TRBJ1-5; no definite D call. The CDR3 is made up of 13 amino acids. CDR1 is LGHDT, CDR2 YNNKEL, per germline (reference sequence). Trimming removed 4 bases from V and 7 bases from J, with 11 bases in between. CDR3 sequence reads: CASSPSRQQPQHF. CDR3 bases: TGTGCCAGCAGCCCCTCTCGACAACAGCCCCAGCATTTT.

This sequence joins TRBV10-2 and TRBJ2-7; D gene unclear. The CDR3 extends over 14 amino acids. Trimming pared 3 bases from V and 2 bases from J, leaving 11 bases between. The germline CDR1 and CDR2 sequences are WSHSY and SAAADI. The CDR3 loop reads CASSERQSPYEQYF. CDR3 nucleotide sequence: TGCGCCAGCAGTGAAAGGCAGTCTCCCTACGAGCAGTACTTC.

This chain links TRBV5-5 with TRBJ2-7; no definite D call. CDR3 length equals 14 residues. The ends were cut back, 3 bases at V and 2 bases at J, with 12 bases in the middle. Germline lookup yields CDR1 SGHKS and CDR2 YYEKEE (reference sequence). DNA of the CDR3: TGTGCCAGCAGCTCGGATCAGGCCGCCTACGAGCAGTACTTC. It is translated as CASSSDQAAYEQYF.